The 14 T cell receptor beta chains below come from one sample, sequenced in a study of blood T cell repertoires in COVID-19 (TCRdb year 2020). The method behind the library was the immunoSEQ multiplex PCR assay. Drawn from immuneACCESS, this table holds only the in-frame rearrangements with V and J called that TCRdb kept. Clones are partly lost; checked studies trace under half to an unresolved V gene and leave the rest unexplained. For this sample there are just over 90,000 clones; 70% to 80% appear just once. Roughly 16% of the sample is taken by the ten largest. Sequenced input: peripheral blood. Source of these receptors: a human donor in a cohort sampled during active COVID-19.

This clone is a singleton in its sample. For the CDR3, the DNA is TGTGCCAGCAGCTTATCCCAGGGGATTAGGAGAGAGACCCAGTACTTC. Translating it yields CASSLSQGIRRETQYF. The rearrangement links TRBV7-8 to TRBJ2-5, with D possibly TRBD1 on 6 matching bases. The germline V and J ends were trimmed by 2 bases and 4 bases, with 17 bases remaining between them. The CDR3 runs 16 residues. The germline gives CDR1 SGHVS, CDR2 FQNEAQ. Looking up the rest from reference TRBV7-8 and TRBJ2-5 gives the full variable domain: GAGVSQSPRYKVAKRGQDVALRCDPISGHVSLFWYQQALGQGPEFLTYFQNEAQLDKSGLPSDRFFAERPEGSVSTLKIQRTQQEDSAVYLCASSLSQGIRRETQYFGPGTRLLVL.

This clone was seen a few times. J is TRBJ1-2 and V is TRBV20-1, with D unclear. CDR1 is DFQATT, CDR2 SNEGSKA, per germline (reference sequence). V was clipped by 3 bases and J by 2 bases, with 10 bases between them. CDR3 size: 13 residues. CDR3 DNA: TGCAGTGCTAGTTTGTCGGGAAACTATGGCTACACCTTC. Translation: CSASLSGNYGYTF.

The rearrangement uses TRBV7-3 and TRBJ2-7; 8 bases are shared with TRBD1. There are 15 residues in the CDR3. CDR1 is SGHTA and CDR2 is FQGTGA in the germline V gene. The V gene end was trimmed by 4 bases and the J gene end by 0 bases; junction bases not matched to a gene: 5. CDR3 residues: CASSSPDRGSYEQYF. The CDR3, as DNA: TGTGCCAGCAGCTCCCCCGACAGGGGCTCCTACGAGCAGTACTTC. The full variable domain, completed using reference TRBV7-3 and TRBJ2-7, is GAGVSQTPSNKVTEKGKYVELRCDPISGHTALYWYRQSLGQGPEFLIYFQGTGAADDSGLPNDRFFAVRPEGSVSTLKIQRTERGDSAVYLCASSSPDRGSYEQYFGPGTRLTVT.

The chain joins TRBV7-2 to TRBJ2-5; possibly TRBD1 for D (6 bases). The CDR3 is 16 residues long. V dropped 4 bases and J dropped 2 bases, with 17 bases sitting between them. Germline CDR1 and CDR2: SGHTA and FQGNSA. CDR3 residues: CASSSPNYRVQETQYF. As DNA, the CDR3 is TGTGCCAGCAGCTCCCCTAACTACAGGGTGCAAGAGACCCAGTACTTC.

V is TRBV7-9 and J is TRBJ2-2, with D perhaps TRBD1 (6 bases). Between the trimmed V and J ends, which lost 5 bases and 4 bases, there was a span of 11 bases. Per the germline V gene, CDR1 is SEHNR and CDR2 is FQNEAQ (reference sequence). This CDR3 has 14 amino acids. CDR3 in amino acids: CASSLDRSTGELFF. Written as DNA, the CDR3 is TGTGCCAGCAGCCTGGACAGATCCACCGGGGAGCTGTTTTTT.

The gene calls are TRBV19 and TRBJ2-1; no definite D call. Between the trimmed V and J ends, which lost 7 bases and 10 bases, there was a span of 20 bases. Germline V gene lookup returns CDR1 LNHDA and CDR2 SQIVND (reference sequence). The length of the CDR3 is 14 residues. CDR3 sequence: CASTTLSGSREQFF. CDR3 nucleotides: TGTGCCAGTACCACCCTGAGTGGTAGCCGGGAGCAGTTCTTC.

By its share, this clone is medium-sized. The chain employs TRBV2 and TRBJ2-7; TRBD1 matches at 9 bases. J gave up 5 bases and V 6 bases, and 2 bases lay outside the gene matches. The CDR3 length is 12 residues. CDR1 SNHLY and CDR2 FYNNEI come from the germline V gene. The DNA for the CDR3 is TGTGCCAGCAGGACAGGGGGGGACGAGCAGTACTTC. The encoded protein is CASRTGGDEQYF.

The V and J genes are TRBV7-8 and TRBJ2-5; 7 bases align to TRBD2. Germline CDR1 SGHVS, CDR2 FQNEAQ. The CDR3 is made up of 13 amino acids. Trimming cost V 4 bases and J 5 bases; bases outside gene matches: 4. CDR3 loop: CASSSREGETQYF. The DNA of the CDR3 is TGTGCCAGCAGCTCCAGGGAGGGGGAGACCCAGTACTTC.

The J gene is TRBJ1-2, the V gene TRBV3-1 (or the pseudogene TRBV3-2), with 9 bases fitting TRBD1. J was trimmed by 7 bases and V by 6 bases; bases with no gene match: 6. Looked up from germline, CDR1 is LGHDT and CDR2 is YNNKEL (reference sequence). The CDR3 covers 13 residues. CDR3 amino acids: CASSPRTGAGYTF. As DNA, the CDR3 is TGTGCCAGCAGTCCTAGGACAGGGGCTGGCTACACCTTC.

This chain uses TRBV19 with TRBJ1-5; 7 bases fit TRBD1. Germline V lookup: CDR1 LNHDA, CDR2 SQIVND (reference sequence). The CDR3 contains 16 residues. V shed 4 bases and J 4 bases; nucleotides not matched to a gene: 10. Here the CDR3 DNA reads TGTGCCAGTAGTACCCAGACAGGGACCTTGAATCAGCCCCAGCATTTT. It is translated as CASSTQTGTLNQPQHF. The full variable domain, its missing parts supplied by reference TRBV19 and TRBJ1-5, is DGGITQSPKYLFRKEGQNVTLSCEQNLNHDAMYWYRQDPGQGLRLIYYSQIVNDFQKGDIAEGYSVSREKKESFPLTVTSAQKNPTAFYLCASSTQTGTLNQPQHFGDGTRLSIL.

Written as DNA, the CDR3 is TGTGCCAGCGGAGAGACAGATACGCAGTATTTT. This gives the protein CASGETDTQYF. The chain has TRBV6-5 and TRBJ2-3; no firm D call. V was cut by 8 bases and J by 3 bases, with 6 bases left in between. The CDR3 loop spans 11 amino acids. Per the germline V gene, CDR1 is MNHEY and CDR2 is SVGAGI.

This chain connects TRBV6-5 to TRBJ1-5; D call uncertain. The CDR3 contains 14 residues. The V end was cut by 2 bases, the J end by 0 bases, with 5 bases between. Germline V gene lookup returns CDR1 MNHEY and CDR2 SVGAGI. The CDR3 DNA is TGTGCCAGCAGTTACGTTCGTAGCAATCAGCCCCAGCATTTT. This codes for CASSYVRSNQPQHF.

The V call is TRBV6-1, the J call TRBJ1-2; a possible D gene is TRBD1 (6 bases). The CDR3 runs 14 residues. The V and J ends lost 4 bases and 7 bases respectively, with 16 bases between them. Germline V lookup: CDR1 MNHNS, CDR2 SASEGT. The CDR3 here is CASSVAGDSGGYTF. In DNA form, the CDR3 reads TGTGCCAGCAGTGTAGCAGGGGATTCGGGTGGCTACACCTTC.

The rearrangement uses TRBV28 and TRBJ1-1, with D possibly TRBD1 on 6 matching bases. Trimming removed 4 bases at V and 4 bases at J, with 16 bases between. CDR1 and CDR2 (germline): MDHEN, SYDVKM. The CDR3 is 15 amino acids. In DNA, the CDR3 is TGTGCCAGCAGTTCATCCACAGGGTACGGCACTGAAGCTTTCTTT. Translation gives CASSSSTGYGTEAFF.